This T cell receptor (beta chain) was sequenced during a study of blood T cell repertoires in COVID-19. Study-level background: The study drew acute and convalescent COVID-19 samples from the United States, Italy and Spain.

This CDR3 is built from 16 residues. V was cut by 4 bases and J by 0 bases, with 15 bases left in between. Germline V CDR1 and CDR2: SNHLY, FYNNEI. Assay: immunoSEQ multiplex PCR; the TCRdb copy retains only in-frame clones and omits some. Here the sample spans about 250,000 clones, around 86% being singletons. Study members were between roughly 18 and 90 years old and lived in approximately 25 US regions. Cohort allocation depended upon clinical history that participants reported. Before being deemed recovered, Cohort 3 donors had two negative PCRs, clearance, or symptom resolution. The receptor's source is a man in his forties who had recovered from COVID-19. The sequenced material came from PBMCs or T cells enriched from blood (not recorded which). The chain links TRBV2 to TRBJ1-2; TRBD1 is a possible D gene (6 bases). In DNA, the CDR3 is TGTGCCAGCAGTGCCCCTCTACAGGGCTCTAACTATGGCTACACCTTC. It yields the protein CASSAPLQGSNYGYTF.